One TCR beta chain is described in this entry. Some clones are missing from TCRdb's copy, which holds only in-frame ones; the method was immunoSEQ multiplex PCR. The sample holds some 980,000 clones, 76% seen once. CDR3 size: 14 residues. V was clipped by 3 bases and J by 5 bases, with 11 bases between them. CDR1 and CDR2 (germline): SEHNR, FQNEAQ (reference sequence). The entry originates in a study of shared clonotypes between healthy human individuals. The TCR originated in a young man in good health. V usage is TRBV7-9 and J usage is TRBJ2-1; tentative D call: TRBD2 (5 bases). Sequencing was done on a sample of memory CD4+ T cells sorted from blood. Regarding subset: CD45RA-negative fraction. The CDR3 nucleotides read TGTGCCAGCAGCTTTGGCGTGGAGGACAATGAGCAGTTCTTC. Translation gives CASSFGVEDNEQFF.